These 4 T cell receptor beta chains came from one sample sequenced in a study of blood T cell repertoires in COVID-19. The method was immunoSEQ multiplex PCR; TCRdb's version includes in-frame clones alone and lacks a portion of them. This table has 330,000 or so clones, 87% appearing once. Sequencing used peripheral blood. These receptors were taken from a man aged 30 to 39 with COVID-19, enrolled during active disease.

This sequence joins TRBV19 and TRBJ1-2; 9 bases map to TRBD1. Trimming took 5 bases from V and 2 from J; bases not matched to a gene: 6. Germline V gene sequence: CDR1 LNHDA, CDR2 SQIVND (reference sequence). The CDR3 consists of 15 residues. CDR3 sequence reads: CASSPQGAGNYGYTF. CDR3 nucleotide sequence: TGTGCCAGTAGTCCACAGGGGGCGGGGAACTATGGCTACACCTTC. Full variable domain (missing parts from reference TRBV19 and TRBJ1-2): DGGITQSPKYLFRKEGQNVTLSCEQNLNHDAMYWYRQDPGQGLRLIYYSQIVNDFQKGDIAEGYSVSREKKESFPLTVTSAQKNPTAFYLCASSPQGAGNYGYTFGSGTRLTVV.

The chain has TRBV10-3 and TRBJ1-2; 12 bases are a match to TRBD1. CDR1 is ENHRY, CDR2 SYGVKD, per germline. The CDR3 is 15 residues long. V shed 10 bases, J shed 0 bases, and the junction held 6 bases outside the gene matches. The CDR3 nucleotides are TGTGCCAGCAGGGACAGGGGGCTCGCTAACTATGGCTACACCTTC. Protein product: CASRDRGLANYGYTF.

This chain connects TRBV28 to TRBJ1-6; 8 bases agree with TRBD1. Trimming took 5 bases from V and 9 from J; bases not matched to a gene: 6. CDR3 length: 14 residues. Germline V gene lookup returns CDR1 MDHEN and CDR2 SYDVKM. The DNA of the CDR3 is TGTGCCAGCAGTCCCTCGACAGGGGCTTCACCCCTCCACTTT. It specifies CASSPSTGASPLHF.

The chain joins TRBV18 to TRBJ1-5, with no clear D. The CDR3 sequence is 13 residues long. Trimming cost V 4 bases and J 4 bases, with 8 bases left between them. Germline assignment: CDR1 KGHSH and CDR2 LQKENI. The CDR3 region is CASSQSENQPQHF. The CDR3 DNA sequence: TGTGCCAGCTCACAATCAGAAAATCAGCCCCAGCATTTT.